This T cell receptor beta chain originates from a study of neurological immune-mediated disorders. Study-wide results and caveats: None of the CDR3 amino acid sequences in expanded clones turned up in more than one subject, which points to private repertoires in all groups.

Synthesis of cDNA used 5'RACE (with 10-nucleotide random UMIs). TCRdb called the 5' RACE reads again in MiXCR, with one record for every CDR3 protein. The sample comprises roughly 60,000 distinct CDR3 sequences, under 5.5% of which are singletons, and less than 3.5% rests with the top ten. This CDR3 spans 16 amino acids. V lost 4 bases, J lost 0 bases, and 14 bases lay in between. Germline V gene data show CDR1 as SGHDT and CDR2 as YYEEEE. Turning to this clonotype: Its antigen remains unidentified.

This chain links TRBV5-6 with TRBJ2-4, with a weak D call TRBD1 (5 bases). Sequenced input: PBMCs. The receptor was derived from a woman aged 45-65 years with multiple sclerosis. CDR3: CASSPQGREAKNIQYF. The CDR3 DNA is TGTGCCAGCAGCCCCCAGGGCCGCGAAGCCAAAAACATTCAGTACTTC.